The rows below give T cell receptor beta chains drawn from one sample of a study of technical replicates of blood from four donors. Some clones are missing from TCRdb's copy, which holds only in-frame ones; the method was immunoSEQ multiplex PCR. The sample consists of over 55,000 clones, more than 75% of them appearing once. Sequenced input: PBMCs. These receptor sequences come from a human donor in good health. Some clones in this sample may be carry-over from other donors' samples. Each CDR3 is given with its conserved first and last residue. The D gene is left open where the match is weak. The listing skips clone size in some rows; elsewhere it reads once, few, many or a size class.

>.|many|TRBJ2-7|TRBV4-2
TGTGCCAGCAGCCAACCGACTAGAACCTACGAGCAGTACTTC
CASSQPTRTYEQYF
>.|.|TRBJ2-1|TRBV12-5
TGTGCTAGTGGTTTGGCCTCGTTGGAGCAGTTCTTC
CASGLASLEQFF
>TRBD1|.|TRBJ2-5|TRBV5-4
TGTGCCAGCAGCTTACAACAGGGGAAGACCCAGTACTTC
CASSLQQGKTQYF
>TRBD1|.|TRBJ2-2|TRBV4-3
TGCGCCAGCAGCCGGGACAGAGATCTCGGGGAGCTGTTTTTT
CASSRDRDLGELFF
>.|once|TRBJ1-6|TRBV5-6
TGTGCCAGCACCGGAAGGGGGTGGAATTCACCCCTCCACTTT
CASTGRGWNSPLHF
>TRBD1|.|TRBJ2-7|TRBV27
TGTGCCAGCAGTTTATTGGGACAGGCTACCTACGAGCAGTACTTC
CASSLLGQATYEQYF
>.|.|TRBJ1-2|TRBV14
TGTGCCAGCAGCCCCCTCTTCACCCGTCGGGGGATTGGTTATGGCTACACCTTC
CASSPLFTRRGIGYGYTF
>.|.|TRBJ1-5|TRBV19
TGTGCCAGTAGTATGGAGCAGGGTTGGAATCAGCCCCAGCATTTT
CASSMEQGWNQPQHF
>TRBD2|.|TRBJ2-1|TRBV5-1
TGCGCCAGCAGACGACTAGCGGGAGGGCCTTATGAGCAGTTCTTC
CASRRLAGGPYEQFF
>.|once|TRBJ2-7|TRBV29-1
TGCAGCGTCCAAGAACGGTTTTCCTACGAGCAGTACTTC
CSVQERFSYEQYF
>TRBD1|.|TRBJ1-2|TRBV5-4
TGTGCCAGCAGCTTGTCTCAGGGGGCCTATGGCTACACCTTC
CASSLSQGAYGYTF
>.|.|TRBJ2-7|TRBV4-3
TGCGCCAGCAGCCAAGATCTCGGGAGCCCCTACGAGCAGTACTTC
CASSQDLGSPYEQYF
>.|once|TRBJ2-3|TRBV4-2
TGTGCCAGCAGCCAAGCGGCCGAGGGAGTCGGTAGACGTGGCGCAGATACGCAGTATTTT
CASSQAAEGVGRRGADTQYF
>TRBD1|.|TRBJ1-4|TRBV10-2
TGCGCCAGCTCGGGACAGGGAGCAACTAATGAAAAACTGTTTTTT
CASSGQGATNEKLFF
>TRBD2|.|TRBJ2-7|TRBV5-5
TGTGCCAGCAGCTTGTCCGGGACTAGCGGAAACTACGAGCAGTACTTC
CASSLSGTSGNYEQYF
>.|.|TRBJ2-1|TRBV7-9
TGTGCCAGCAGCTTAGTCGATGAGCAGTTCTTC
CASSLVDEQFF
>TRBD2|.|TRBJ2-3|TRBV18
TGTGCCAGCTCACCCTCCCGGACTAGTCGCACAGATACGCAGTATTTT
CASSPSRTSRTDTQYF
>.|.|TRBJ2-1|TRBV7-8
TGTGCCAGCAGCTCTCTTGACGGGGTGCCTAACAATGAGCAGTTCTTC
CASSSLDGVPNNEQFF
>TRBD1|.|TRBJ1-6|TRBV29-1
TGCAGCGCCCGCGCCGGGACAGGGAACTCACCCCTCCACTTT
CSARAGTGNSPLHF